This entry concerns a single T cell receptor beta chain. The sample is drawn from a study of OX40 agonist ivuxolimab in advanced cancers. The wider study: The eligibility criteria allowed prior anti-PD-1, anti-PD-L1 or anti-CTLA-4 therapy, and around 38% had some. Patients achieving partial responses numbered three: one hepatocellular carcinoma case and two cutaneous melanoma cases.

Sequenced by immunoSEQ multiplex PCR; TCRdb stores in-frame clones only, minus some. This repertoire shows tens of thousands of clones, around nine tenths found once; its top ten account for 3% to 4%. Germline loops: CDR1 SGDLS, CDR2 YYNGEE. Trimming pared 6 bases from V and 3 bases from J, leaving 10 bases between. The CDR3 is 13 residues long. This receptor was taken from an adult with an advanced solid tumor such as melanoma, head and neck, liver or kidney cancer. The V gene is TRBV9, the J gene TRBJ2-1, with unresolved D. This sample comprised CD4+ or CD8+ T cells sorted from blood, obtained in a trial of the OX40 agonist ivuxolimab. The CDR3 loop is CASTPVGYNEQFF. The CDR3 DNA reads TGTGCCAGCACCCCAGTCGGCTACAATGAGCAGTTCTTC.